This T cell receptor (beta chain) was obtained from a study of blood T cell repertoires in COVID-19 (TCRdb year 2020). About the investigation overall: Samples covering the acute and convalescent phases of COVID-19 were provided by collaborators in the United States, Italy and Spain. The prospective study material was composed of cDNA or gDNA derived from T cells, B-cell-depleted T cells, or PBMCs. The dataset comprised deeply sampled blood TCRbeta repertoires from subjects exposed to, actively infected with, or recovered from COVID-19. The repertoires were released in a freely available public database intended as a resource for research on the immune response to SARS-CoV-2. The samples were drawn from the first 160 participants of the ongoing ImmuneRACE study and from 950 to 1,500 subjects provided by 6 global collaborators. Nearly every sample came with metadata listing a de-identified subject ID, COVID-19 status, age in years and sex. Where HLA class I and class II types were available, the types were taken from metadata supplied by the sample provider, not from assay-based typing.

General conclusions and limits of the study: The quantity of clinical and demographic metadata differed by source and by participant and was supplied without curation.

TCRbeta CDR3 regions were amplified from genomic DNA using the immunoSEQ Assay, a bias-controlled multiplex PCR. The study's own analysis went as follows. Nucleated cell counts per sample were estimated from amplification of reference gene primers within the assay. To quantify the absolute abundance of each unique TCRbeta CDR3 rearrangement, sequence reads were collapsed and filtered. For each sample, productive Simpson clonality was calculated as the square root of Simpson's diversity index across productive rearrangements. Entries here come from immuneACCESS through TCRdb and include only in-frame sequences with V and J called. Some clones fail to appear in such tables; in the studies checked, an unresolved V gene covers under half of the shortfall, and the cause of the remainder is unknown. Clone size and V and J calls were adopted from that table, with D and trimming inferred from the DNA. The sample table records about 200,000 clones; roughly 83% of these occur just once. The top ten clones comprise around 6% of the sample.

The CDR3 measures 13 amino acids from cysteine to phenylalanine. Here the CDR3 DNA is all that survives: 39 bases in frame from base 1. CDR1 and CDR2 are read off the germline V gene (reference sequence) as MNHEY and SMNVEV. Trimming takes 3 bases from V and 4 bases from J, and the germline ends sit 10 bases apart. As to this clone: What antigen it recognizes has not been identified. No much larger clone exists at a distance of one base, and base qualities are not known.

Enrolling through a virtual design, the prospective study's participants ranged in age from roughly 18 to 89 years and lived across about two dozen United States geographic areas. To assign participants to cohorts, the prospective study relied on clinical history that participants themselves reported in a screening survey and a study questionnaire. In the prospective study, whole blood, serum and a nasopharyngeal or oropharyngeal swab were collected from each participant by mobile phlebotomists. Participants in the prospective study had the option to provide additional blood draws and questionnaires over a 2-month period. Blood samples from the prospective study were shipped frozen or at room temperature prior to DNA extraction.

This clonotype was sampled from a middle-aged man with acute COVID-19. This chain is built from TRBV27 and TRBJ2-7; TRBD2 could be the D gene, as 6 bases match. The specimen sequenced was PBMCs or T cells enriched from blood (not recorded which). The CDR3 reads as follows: CASSLEGPYEQYF. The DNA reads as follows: TGTGCCAGCAGTTTGGAGGGGCCTTACGAGCAGTACTTC.